The rows below give T cell receptor beta chains drawn from one sample of a study of cytomegalovirus exposure and HLA in healthy donors. Assay used: immunoSEQ multiplex PCR; TCRdb lists only in-frame clones, some missing. Among approximately 130,000 clones listed, around 77% were seen once. Material: PBMCs. The receptors derive from a man aged 50 or older in good health and CMV-seronegative. Both conserved end residues are part of each CDR3. The order of the fields is J gene, CDR3 length, clone size, V gene, D gene, CDR3 protein, CDR3 DNA. The D gene is left open where the match is weak. Size is stated for part of the rows, as once, few or many counts, or as a class when the clone is expanded.

TRBJ1-5 | 15 | NA | TRBV28 | NA | CASSGAAKRGQPQHF | TGTGCCAGCAGTGGGGCGGCAAAACGTGGTCAGCCCCAGCATTTT
TRBJ1-3 | 15 | few | TRBV7-6 | NA | CASSSLQGRGNTIYF | TGTGCCAGCAGCTCCCTACAGGGACGTGGAAACACCATATATTTT
TRBJ2-1 | 15 | NA | TRBV29-1 | TRBD2 | CSVIPLAGGLSEQFF | TGCAGCGTTATCCCACTAGCGGGAGGTTTAAGTGAGCAGTTCTTC
TRBJ1-1 | 13 | once | TRBV28 | NA | CASSLVGNTEAFF | TGTGCCAGCAGTTTGGTCGGTAACACTGAAGCTTTCTTT
TRBJ2-3 | 14 | NA | TRBV4-3 | NA | CASSQAVSTDTQYF | TGCGCCAGCAGCCAGGCAGTTTCCACAGATACGCAGTATTTT
TRBJ2-5 | 14 | NA | TRBV29-1 | TRBD2 | CSVAGGRGQETQYF | TGCAGCGTTGCGGGCGGGAGGGGACAAGAGACCCAGTACTTC
TRBJ2-7 | 11 | once | TRBV5-4 | NA | CASSGDSGQYF | TGTGCCAGCAGCGGGGACTCGGGGCAGTACTTC
TRBJ2-7 | 13 | once | TRBV6-6 | TRBD2 | CASGRTSVYEQYF | TGTGCCAGCGGGCGGACTAGCGTCTACGAGCAGTACTTC
TRBJ1-6 | 14 | NA | TRBV30 | NA | CAWSVQGINSPLHF | TGTGCCTGGAGTGTGCAGGGAATAAATTCACCCCTCCACTTT
TRBJ2-1 | 15 | NA | TRBV28 | NA | CASSLSGNHYNEQFF | TGTGCCAGCAGTTTATCAGGGAACCACTACAATGAGCAGTTCTTC
TRBJ2-3 | 16 | NA | TRBV5-1 | TRBD1 | CASSSGRDRHTDTQYF | TGCGCCAGCAGCTCGGGCAGGGACAGGCACACAGATACGCAGTATTTT
TRBJ1-1 | 11 | NA | TRBV14 | NA | CASRGATEAFF | TGTGCCAGCAGGGGCGCGACTGAAGCTTTCTTT
TRBJ2-7 | 14 | NA | TRBV28 | NA | CASSLLALSYEQYF | TGTGCCAGCAGTTTATTGGCTCTCTCCTACGAGCAGTACTTC
TRBJ2-2 | 15 | NA | TRBV28 | NA | CAITTDRAATGELFF | TGTGCCATCACGACCGACCGTGCGGCCACCGGGGAGCTGTTTTTT
TRBJ1-1 | 14 | NA | TRBV6-5 | NA | CASHLGGDCTEAFF | TGTGCCAGCCACCTGGGGGGGGACTGTACTGAAGCTTTCTTT
TRBJ2-3 | 16 | few | TRBV7-2 | NA | CASSLVGRASTDTQYF | TGTGCCAGCAGCTTAGTTGGCAGGGCAAGCACAGATACGCAGTATTTT
TRBJ2-3 | 17 | NA | TRBV2 | TRBD2 | CASSPGLAGGGPDTQYF | TGTGCCAGCAGTCCAGGACTAGCGGGAGGGGGCCCAGATACGCAGTATTTT
TRBJ1-5 | 17 | NA | TRBV19 | TRBD1 | CASSAYTGTGTNQPQHF | TGTGCCAGTAGTGCCTATACCGGGACAGGGACCAATCAGCCCCAGCATTTT
TRBJ1-5 | 16 | NA | TRBV11-2 | NA | CASSPGFGGGNQPQHF | TGTGCCAGCAGCCCTGGGTTCGGGGGGGGCAATCAGCCCCAGCATTTT
TRBJ2-3 | 15 | NA | TRBV11-2 | TRBD2 | CASSQEEGGRWTQYF | TGTGCCAGCAGCCAAGAGGAGGGCGGGAGATGGACGCAGTATTTT
TRBJ1-5 | 16 | NA | TRBV2 | NA | CASSEQPGTHNQPQHF | TGTGCCAGCAGTGAACAACCGGGGACACACAATCAGCCCCAGCATTTT
TRBJ2-2 | 18 | NA | TRBV23-1 | NA | CASSPSGTRGKNTGELFF | TGCGCCAGCAGCCCATCAGGGACTCGGGGTAAGAACACCGGGGAGCTGTTTTTT
TRBJ2-7 | 14 | once | TRBV18 | TRBD1 | CASSTGTDSYEQYF | TGTGCCAGCTCAACCGGGACAGACTCCTACGAGCAGTACTTC
TRBJ2-3 | 17 | once | TRBV7-2 | TRBD2 | CASRGRREDPKGDTQYF | TGTGCCAGCAGGGGGAGGCGGGAGGACCCCAAGGGAGATACGCAGTATTTT
TRBJ1-1 | 14 | NA | TRBV5-1 | TRBD1 | CASSRQGAQAEAFF | TGCGCCAGCAGCCGGCAGGGGGCGCAGGCTGAAGCTTTCTTT
TRBJ1-2 | 12 | NA | TRBV5-1 | TRBD1 | CASSFDRDGYTF | TGCGCCAGCAGCTTCGACAGGGACGGCTACACCTTC
TRBJ1-1 | 13 | NA | TRBV6-5 | NA | CATLPPEGTEAFF | TGTGCCACCCTACCCCCGGAGGGCACTGAAGCTTTCTTT
TRBJ1-3 | 16 | once | TRBV18 | NA | CASSPTGRIDGNTIYF | TGTGCCAGCTCACCAACAGGCCGAATCGATGGAAACACCATATATTTT
TRBJ2-5 | 14 | NA | TRBV10-1 | NA | CASSELDSEETQYF | TGCGCCAGCAGTGAGTTAGACTCTGAAGAGACCCAGTACTTC
TRBJ2-5 | 13 | NA | TRBV18 | NA | CASSGAAKETQYF | TGTGCCAGCTCGGGAGCTGCGAAAGAGACCCAGTACTTC
TRBJ1-2 | 15 | NA | TRBV27 | NA | CASSQKRGFNYGYTF | TGTGCCAGCAGTCAAAAAAGGGGGTTTAACTATGGCTACACCTTC
TRBJ2-5 | 13 | NA | TRBV11-2 | NA | CASSLDQQETQYF | TGTGCCAGCAGCTTAGATCAGCAAGAGACCCAGTACTTC
TRBJ2-7 | 16 | NA | TRBV29-1 | TRBD2 | CSVEETGLAGGYEQYF | TGCAGCGTTGAAGAAACAGGACTAGCGGGGGGCTACGAGCAGTACTTC
TRBJ2-7 | 15 | few | TRBV5-1 | TRBD2 | CASSSGLAGVGEQYF | TGCGCCAGCAGCTCAGGACTAGCGGGAGTGGGTGAGCAGTACTTC
TRBJ1-5 | 13 | NA | TRBV6-1 | NA | CASSEAGGQPQHF | TGTGCCAGCAGTGAAGCGGGGGGGCAGCCCCAGCATTTT
TRBJ2-7 | 15 | NA | TRBV5-1 | NA | CASSLGTAFSYEQYF | TGCGCCAGCAGCTTGGGGACAGCCTTCTCCTACGAGCAGTACTTC
TRBJ2-7 | 11 | few | TRBV6-1 | NA | CASSQNYEQYF | TGTGCCAGCAGCCAGAACTACGAGCAGTACTTC
TRBJ1-1 | 15 | NA | TRBV18 | NA | CASSPTTGQSAGAFF | TGTGCCAGCTCACCCACTACGGGACAAAGCGCGGGAGCTTTCTTT